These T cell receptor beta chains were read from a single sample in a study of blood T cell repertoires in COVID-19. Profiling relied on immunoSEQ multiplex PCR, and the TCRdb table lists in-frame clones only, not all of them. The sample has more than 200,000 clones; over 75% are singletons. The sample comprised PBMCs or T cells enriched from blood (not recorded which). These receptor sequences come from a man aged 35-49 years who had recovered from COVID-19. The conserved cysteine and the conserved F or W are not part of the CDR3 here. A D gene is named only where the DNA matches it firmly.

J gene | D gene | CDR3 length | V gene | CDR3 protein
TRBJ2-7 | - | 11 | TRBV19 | ASSLTGPYEQY
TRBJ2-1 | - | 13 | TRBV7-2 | ASSSLAFSYNEQF
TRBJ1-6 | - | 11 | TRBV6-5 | ASCPQYNSPLH
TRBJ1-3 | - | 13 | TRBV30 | ASDLTDNSGNTIY
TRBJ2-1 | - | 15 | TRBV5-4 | ASSLGGTTSSYNEQF
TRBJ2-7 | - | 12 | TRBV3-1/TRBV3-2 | ASSHGGSSYEQY
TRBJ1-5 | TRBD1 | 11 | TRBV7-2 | ASSPQGNGPQH
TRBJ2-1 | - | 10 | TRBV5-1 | ASSLEGDEQF
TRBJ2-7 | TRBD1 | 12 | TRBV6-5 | ASSSPGQGNEQY
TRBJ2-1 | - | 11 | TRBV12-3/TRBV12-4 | ASILTGGSEQF
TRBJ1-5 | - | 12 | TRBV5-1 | ASSLGQFDQPQH
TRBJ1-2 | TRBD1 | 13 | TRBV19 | ASSIEGGRNYGYT
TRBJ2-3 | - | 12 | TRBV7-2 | ASSPGTYTDTQY
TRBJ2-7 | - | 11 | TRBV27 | ASSSGSIYEQY
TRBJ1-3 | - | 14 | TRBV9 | ASSGFAGGSGNTIY
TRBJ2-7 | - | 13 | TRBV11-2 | ASSLNTGHLYEQY
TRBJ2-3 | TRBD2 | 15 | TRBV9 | ASNVGAGGPSTDTQY
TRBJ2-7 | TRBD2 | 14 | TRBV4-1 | ASSLRLAGGRNEQY
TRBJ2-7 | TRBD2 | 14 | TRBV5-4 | ASSRGLAGSSYEQY
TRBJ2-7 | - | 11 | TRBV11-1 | ASSLGHLYEQY
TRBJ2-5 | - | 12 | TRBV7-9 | ASSSRVVGETQY
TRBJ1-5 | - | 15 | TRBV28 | ASAKIPGERGNQPQH
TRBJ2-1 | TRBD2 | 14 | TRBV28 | ASSRPSGTRLDEQF
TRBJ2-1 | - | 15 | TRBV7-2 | ASSLVAVSWTYNEQF
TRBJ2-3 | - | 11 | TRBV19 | ASKVRGADTQY
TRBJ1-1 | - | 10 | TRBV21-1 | ASGTGKAEAF
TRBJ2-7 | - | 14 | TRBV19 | ASSISMAGAGYEQY
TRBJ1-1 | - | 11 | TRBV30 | AWSVQGNTEAF
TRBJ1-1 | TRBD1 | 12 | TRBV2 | ASSVTGGDTEAF
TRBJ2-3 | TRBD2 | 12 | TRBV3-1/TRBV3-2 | ASSRLASTDTQY
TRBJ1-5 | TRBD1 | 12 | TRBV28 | ASSPGTGNQPQH
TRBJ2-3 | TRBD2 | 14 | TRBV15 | ATSIGGAIRTDTQY
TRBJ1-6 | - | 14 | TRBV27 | ASSLGHRGISSPLH